Listed below are T cell receptor beta chains from one sample, sequenced in a study of early T cells in non-severe SARS-CoV-2 infection. TCRdb ran MiXCR on the 5' RACE reads and lists one entry per CDR3 protein. Of some 48,000 distinct CDR3 sequences listed, roughly 6.2% are singletons. Here the sequenced sample was whole blood, taken at baseline. The receptors stem from an adult who was a healthcare worker with PCR-confirmed SARS-CoV-2 infection or an uninfected control (not recorded which). Both conserved end residues are part of each CDR3. Each record gives: J gene, clone size, V gene, D gene, CDR3 DNA, CDR3 protein. A D gene is named only where the DNA matches it firmly. Size tells how often a clone was seen (once, few, many) or the class of an expanded clone, and some rows leave it out.

>TRBJ1-1|many|TRBV29-1|-
TGCAGCGTTGACACTGAAGCTTTCTTT
CSVDTEAFF
>TRBJ1-1|many|TRBV29-1|TRBD1
TGCAGCGTAGCCCGACAGGGGGCTGGGGCAACTGAAGCTTTCTTT
CSVARQGAGATEAFF
>TRBJ2-3|many|TRBV20-1|-
TGCAGTGCTAGAGTTCAGGCAGATACGCAGTATTTT
CSARVQADTQYF
>TRBJ1-3|few|TRBV18|-
TGTGCCAGCTCACCGAGCTCTGGAAACACCATATATTTT
CASSPSSGNTIYF
>TRBJ2-7|-|TRBV19|-
TGTGCCAGTAGTATTCCTCACGACGGGCAGCCGAAGAGCTCCTACGAGCAGTACTTC
CASSIPHDGQPKSSYEQYF
>TRBJ2-5|many|TRBV12-3/TRBV12-4|-
TGTGCCAGCAGTTCCCAGCAGAGGCCCCCCAAAGAGACCCAGTACTTC
CASSSQQRPPKETQYF
>TRBJ1-1|many|TRBV28|-
TGTGCCAGCAGTTTGGGGACAAAGAACACTGAAGCTTTCTTT
CASSLGTKNTEAFF
>TRBJ2-3|-|TRBV12-3/TRBV12-4|-
TGTGCCAGCAGCTCTCGGGATACGCAGTATTTT
CASSSRDTQYF
>TRBJ2-7|many|TRBV19|TRBD2
TGTGCCAGTAGTATTGATAGCGGGAGGTCCTACGAGCAGTACTTC
CASSIDSGRSYEQYF
>TRBJ2-1|-|TRBV18|TRBD2
TGTGCCAGCTCACGTGGACTAGCGGGAGAGAGGTACAATGAGCAGTTCTTC
CASSRGLAGERYNEQFF
>TRBJ2-6|-|TRBV27|-
TGTGCCAGCAGCTGGACGCTCTCTGGGGCCAACGTCCTGACTTTC
CASSWTLSGANVLTF
>TRBJ1-2|many|TRBV9|TRBD1
TGTGCCAGCAGCGTAGATCGGTGGACAGGGACACGCGGCGGCTACACCTTC
CASSVDRWTGTRGGYTF
>TRBJ2-3|many|TRBV29-1|TRBD1
TGCAGCGTTCGTACCCGGGACAGGGATTCCACAGATACGCAGTATTTT
CSVRTRDRDSTDTQYF
>TRBJ1-2|many|TRBV6-1|-
TGTGCCAGCAGTGAATGGCAGGGAGGCTTATATGGCTACACCTTC
CASSEWQGGLYGYTF
>TRBJ2-7|-|TRBV3-1|-
TGTGCCAGCAGCCAGACTATCTACGAGCAGTACTTC
CASSQTIYEQYF
>TRBJ1-5|many|TRBV19|-
TGTGCCAGCAGTAGCAATCAGCCCCAGCATTTT
CASSSNQPQHF
>TRBJ2-2|-|TRBV5-1|-
TGCGCCAGCAGCTTGGGGGGATCGAACACCGGGGAGCTGTTTTTT
CASSLGGSNTGELFF